This T cell receptor beta chain was retrieved from a study of T cells in Graves' hyperthyroidism and ophthalmopathy. With respect to this clonotype: At one end, the junction sequence differs from germline, possibly due to a read error.

This CDR3 comprises 17 residues. The germline V gene has CDR1 SEHNR and CDR2 FQNEAQ (reference sequence). Template material for amplifying TCR beta CDR3 regions consisted of RNA transcripts. Using the HTBI primer set, a first-round RT-PCR was run on the TCR CDR3. TCRdb reprocessed the multiplex PCR reads via MiXCR and lists one record per CDR3 protein. The profile shows more than 40,000 distinct CDR3 sequences, around 49% of them singletons. This clonotype was sampled from a woman between 50 and 59 years old with Graves' hyperthyroidism. This chain joins TRBV7-9 and TRBJ2-5; 11 bases are a match to TRBD1. Material: peripheral blood or thyroid tissue (not recorded which). The CDR3 DNA reads as TGTGCCCGCAGCAAGGGACAGGGGGGATCGTACCAAGAGACCCAGTACTTC. This codes for CARSKGQGGSYQETQYF.